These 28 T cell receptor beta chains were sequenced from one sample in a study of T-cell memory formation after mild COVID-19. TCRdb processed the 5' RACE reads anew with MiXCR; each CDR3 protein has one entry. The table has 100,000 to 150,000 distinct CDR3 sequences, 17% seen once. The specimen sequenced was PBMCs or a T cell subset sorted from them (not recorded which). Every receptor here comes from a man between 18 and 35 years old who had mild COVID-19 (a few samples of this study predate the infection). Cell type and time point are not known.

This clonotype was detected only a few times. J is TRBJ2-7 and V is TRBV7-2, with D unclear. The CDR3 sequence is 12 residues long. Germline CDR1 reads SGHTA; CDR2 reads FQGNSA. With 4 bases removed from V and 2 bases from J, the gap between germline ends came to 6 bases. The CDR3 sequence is CASSSNPYEQYF. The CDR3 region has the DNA TGTGCCAGCAGCTCTAACCCCTACGAGCAGTACTTC.

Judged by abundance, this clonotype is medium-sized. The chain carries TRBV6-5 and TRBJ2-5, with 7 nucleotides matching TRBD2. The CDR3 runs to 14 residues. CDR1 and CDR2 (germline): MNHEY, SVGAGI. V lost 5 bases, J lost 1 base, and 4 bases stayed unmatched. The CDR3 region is CASSQSSGQETQYF. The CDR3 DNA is TGTGCCAGCAGTCAGTCTAGCGGCCAAGAGACCCAGTACTTC.

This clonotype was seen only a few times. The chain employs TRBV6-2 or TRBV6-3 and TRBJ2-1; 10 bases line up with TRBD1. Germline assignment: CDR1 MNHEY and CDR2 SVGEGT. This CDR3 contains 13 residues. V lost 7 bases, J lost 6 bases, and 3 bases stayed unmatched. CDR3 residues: CASTGTGVNEQFF. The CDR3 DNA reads TGTGCCAGCACTGGGACAGGGGTCAATGAGCAGTTCTTC.

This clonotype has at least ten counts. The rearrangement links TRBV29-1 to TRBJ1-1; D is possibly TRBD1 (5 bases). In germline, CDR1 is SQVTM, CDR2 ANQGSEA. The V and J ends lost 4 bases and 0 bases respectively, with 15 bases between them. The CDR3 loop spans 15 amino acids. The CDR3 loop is CSVGAGWGMNTEAFF. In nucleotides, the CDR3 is TGCAGCGTTGGGGCAGGGTGGGGGATGAACACTGAAGCTTTCTTT.

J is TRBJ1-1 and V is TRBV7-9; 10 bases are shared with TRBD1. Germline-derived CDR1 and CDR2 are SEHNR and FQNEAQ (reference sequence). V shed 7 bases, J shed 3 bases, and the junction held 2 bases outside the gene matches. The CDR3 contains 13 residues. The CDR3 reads CASMTGGYTEAFF. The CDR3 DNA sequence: TGTGCCAGCATGACAGGGGGCTACACTGAAGCTTTCTTT.

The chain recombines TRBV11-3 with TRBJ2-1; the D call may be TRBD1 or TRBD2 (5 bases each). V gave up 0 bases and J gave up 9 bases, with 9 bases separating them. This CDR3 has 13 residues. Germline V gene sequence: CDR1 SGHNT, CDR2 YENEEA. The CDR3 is CASSLDGAGEQFF. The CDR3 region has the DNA TGTGCCAGCAGCTTAGACGGGGCCGGTGAGCAGTTCTTC.

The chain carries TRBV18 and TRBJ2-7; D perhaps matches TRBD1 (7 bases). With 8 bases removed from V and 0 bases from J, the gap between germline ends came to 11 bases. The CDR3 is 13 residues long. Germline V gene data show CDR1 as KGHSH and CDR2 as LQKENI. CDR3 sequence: CASARDSSYEQYF. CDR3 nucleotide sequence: TGTGCCAGCGCGCGGGACAGCTCCTACGAGCAGTACTTC.

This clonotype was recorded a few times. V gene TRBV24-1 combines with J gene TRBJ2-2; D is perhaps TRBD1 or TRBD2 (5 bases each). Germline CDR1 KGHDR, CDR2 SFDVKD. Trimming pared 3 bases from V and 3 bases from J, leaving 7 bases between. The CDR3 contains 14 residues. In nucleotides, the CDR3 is TGTGCCACCAGTGATATGGGGGACACCGGGGAGCTGTTTTTT. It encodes CATSDMGDTGELFF.

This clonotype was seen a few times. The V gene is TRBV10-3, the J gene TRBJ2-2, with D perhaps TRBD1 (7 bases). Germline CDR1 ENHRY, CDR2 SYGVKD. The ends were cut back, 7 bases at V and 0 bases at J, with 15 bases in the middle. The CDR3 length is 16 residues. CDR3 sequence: CAITAGTDTNTGELFF. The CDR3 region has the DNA TGTGCCATCACCGCGGGGACAGATACGAACACCGGGGAGCTGTTTTTT.

CDR3 loop: CASMWGHTGELFF. The CDR3 DNA is TGTGCCAGCATGTGGGGTCACACCGGGGAGCTGTTTTTT. This chain links TRBV12-3 or TRBV12-4 with TRBJ2-2; D gene uncertain. The germline V and J ends were trimmed by 7 bases and 3 bases, with 9 bases remaining between them. This CDR3 has 13 amino acids.

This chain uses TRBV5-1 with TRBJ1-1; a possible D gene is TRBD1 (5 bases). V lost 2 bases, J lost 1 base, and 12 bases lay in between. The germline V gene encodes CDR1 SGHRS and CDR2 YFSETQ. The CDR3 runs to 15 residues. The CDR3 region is CASSFQGRGNTEAFF. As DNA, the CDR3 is TGCGCCAGCAGCTTTCAGGGTCGGGGGAACACTGAAGCTTTCTTT.

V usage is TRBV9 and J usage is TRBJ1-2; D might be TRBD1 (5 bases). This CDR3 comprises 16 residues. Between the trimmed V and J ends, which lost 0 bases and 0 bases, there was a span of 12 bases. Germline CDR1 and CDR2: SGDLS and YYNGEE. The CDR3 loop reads CASSVVAQGPNYGYTF. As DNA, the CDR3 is TGTGCCAGCAGCGTAGTGGCGCAGGGTCCTAACTATGGCTACACCTTC.

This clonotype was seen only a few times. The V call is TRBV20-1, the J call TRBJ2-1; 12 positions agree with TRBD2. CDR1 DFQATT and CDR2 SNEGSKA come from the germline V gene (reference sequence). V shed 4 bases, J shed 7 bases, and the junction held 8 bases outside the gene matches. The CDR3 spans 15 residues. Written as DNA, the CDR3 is TGCAGTGCTATTCTAGCGGGGGGGTCAGAAAATGAGCAGTTCTTC. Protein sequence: CSAILAGGSENEQFF.

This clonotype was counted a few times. This CDR3 reads CASSRIIRDRRHNEQFF. Here the CDR3 DNA reads TGCGCCAGCAGCCGAATCATCCGGGACAGGCGACACAATGAGCAGTTCTTC. The chain recombines TRBV4-1 with TRBJ2-1; 8 positions match TRBD1. The germline gives CDR1 MGHRA, CDR2 YSYEKL. V trimming: 4 bases; J trimming: 5 bases; junction bases outside the gene matches: 13. The CDR3 loop spans 17 amino acids.

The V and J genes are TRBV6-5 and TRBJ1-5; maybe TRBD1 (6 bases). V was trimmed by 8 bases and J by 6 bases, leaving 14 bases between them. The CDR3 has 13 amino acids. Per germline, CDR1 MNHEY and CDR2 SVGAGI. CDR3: CASWKGGTQPQHF. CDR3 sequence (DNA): TGTGCCAGCTGGAAGGGGGGGACTCAGCCCCAGCATTTT.

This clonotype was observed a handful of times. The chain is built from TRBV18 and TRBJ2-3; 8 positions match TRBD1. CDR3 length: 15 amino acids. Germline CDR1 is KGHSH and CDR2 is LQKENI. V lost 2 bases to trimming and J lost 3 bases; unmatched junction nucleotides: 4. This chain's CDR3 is CASSPRQGATDTQYF. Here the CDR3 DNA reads TGTGCCAGCTCACCAAGGCAGGGGGCAACAGATACGCAGTATTTT.

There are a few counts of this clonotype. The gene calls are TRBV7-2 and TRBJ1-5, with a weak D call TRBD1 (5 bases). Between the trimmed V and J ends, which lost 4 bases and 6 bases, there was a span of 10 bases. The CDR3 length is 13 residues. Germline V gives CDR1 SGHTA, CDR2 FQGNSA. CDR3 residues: CASSSQGGQPQHF. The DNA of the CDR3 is TGTGCCAGCAGCTCGCAGGGTGGTCAGCCCCAGCATTTT. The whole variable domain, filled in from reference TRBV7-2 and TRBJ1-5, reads GAGVSQSPSNKVTEKGKDVELRCDPISGHTALYWYRQSLGQGLEFLIYFQGNSAPDKSGLPSDRFSAERTGGSVSTLTIQRTQQEDSAVYLCASSSQGGQPQHFGDGTRLSIL.

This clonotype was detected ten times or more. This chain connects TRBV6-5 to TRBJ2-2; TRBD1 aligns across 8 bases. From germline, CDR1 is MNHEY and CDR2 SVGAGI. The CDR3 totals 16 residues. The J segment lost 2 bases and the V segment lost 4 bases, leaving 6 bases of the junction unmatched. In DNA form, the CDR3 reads TGTGCCAGCAGTTTCAGGGGGCCCTCAAACACCGGGGAGCTGTTTTTT. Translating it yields CASSFRGPSNTGELFF.

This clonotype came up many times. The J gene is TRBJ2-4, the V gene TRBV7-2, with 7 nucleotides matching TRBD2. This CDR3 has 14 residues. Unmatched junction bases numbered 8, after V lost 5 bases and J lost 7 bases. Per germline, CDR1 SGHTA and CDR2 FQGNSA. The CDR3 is CASSRNTGGNIQYF. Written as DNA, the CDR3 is TGTGCCAGCAGCCGAAACACCGGGGGGAACATTCAGTACTTC.

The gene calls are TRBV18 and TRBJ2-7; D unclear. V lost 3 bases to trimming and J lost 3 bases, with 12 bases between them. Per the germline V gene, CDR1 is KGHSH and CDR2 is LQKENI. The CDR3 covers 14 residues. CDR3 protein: CASSPRALDYEQYF. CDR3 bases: TGTGCCAGCTCACCCCGGGCCTTAGACTACGAGCAGTACTTC.

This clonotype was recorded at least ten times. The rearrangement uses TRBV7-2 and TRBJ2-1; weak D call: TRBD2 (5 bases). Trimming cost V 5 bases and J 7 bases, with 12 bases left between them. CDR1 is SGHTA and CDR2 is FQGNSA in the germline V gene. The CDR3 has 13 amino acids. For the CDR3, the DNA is TGTGCCAGCAGCCCGTTGGGGAGTAATGAGCAGTTCTTC. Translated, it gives CASSPLGSNEQFF.

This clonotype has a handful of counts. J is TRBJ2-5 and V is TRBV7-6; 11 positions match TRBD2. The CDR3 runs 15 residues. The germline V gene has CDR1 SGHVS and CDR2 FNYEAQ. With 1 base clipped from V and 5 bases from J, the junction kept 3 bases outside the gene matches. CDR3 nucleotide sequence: TGTGCCAGCAGCTTAGGGGCTAGCGGGGGGGAGACCCAGTACTTC. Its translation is CASSLGASGGETQYF. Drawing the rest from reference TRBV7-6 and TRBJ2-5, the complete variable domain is GAGVSQSPRYKVTKRGQDVALRCDPISGHVSLYWYRQALGQGPEFLTYFNYEAQQDKSGLPNDRFSAERPEGSISTLTIQRTEQRDSAMYRCASSLGASGGETQYFGPGTRLLVL.

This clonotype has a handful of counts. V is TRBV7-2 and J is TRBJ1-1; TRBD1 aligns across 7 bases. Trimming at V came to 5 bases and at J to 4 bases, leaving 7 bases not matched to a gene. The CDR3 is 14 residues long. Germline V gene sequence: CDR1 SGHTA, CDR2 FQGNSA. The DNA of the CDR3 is TGTGCCAGCAGCCTAGACAGGGTAGTCACTGAAGCTTTCTTT. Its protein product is CASSLDRVVTEAFF.

DNA for the CDR3: TGTGCCAGTAGTTCCTCCAGGGGGCTGAGGGAGACCCAGTACTTC. Its translation: CASSSSRGLRETQYF. J is TRBJ2-5 and V is TRBV19; 8 bases map to TRBD1. The CDR3 covers 15 residues. The V gene end was trimmed by 5 bases and the J gene end by 5 bases; junction bases not matched to a gene: 10. Germline V gives CDR1 LNHDA, CDR2 SQIVND (reference sequence).

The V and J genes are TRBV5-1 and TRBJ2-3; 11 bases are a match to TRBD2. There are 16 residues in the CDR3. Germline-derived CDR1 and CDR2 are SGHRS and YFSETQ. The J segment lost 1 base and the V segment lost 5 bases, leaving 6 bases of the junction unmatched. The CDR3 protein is CASSVLLAGGTDTQYF. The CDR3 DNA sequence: TGCGCCAGCAGTGTTCTACTAGCGGGGGGCACAGATACGCAGTATTTT.

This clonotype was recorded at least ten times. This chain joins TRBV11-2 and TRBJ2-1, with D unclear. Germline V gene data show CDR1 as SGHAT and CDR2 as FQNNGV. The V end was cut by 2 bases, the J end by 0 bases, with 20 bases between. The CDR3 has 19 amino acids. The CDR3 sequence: CASSLRSRGFLSSYNEQFF. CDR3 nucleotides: TGTGCCAGCAGCTTACGCTCTAGAGGCTTTCTGAGCTCCTACAATGAGCAGTTCTTC.

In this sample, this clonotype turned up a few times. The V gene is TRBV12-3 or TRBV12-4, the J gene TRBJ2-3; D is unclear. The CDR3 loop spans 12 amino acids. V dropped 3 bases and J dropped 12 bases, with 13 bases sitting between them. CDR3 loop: CASSLRQFAQYF. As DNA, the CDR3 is TGTGCCAGCAGTTTGAGACAATTCGCACAGTATTTT.

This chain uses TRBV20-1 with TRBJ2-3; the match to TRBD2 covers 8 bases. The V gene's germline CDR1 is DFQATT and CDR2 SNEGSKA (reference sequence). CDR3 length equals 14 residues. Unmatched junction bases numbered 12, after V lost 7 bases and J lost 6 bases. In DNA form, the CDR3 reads TGCAGTGGTCCGGGACTAGGTGGAGGGGATACGCAGTATTTT. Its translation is CSGPGLGGGDTQYF.